This T cell receptor beta chain comes out of a study of blood T cells in healthy people across ages. Overall study findings and caveats: Diversity of TCR beta correlated strongly with naive T cell percentage.

This CDR3 is built from 15 residues. V shed 6 bases, J shed 8 bases, and the junction held 7 bases outside the gene matches. Germline V CDR1 and CDR2: MNHEY, SVGAGI. Primed by a sample-barcoded 5' primer and a J-beta primer mix, a second PCR proceeded for 7 to 11 cycles. In TCRdb, the 5' RACE reads were re-called with MiXCR into one record per CDR3 protein. Of 600,000 to 900,000 distinct CDR3 sequences in the sample, approximately 24% are singletons; the top ten hold about 2.9%. With respect to this clonotype: Its antigen is still unknown.

This sample was also put to use in a study of T cells of mothers and their children.

This clonotype originated in a boy younger than 18 in good health. This chain uses TRBV6-5 with TRBJ1-6; 10 bases map to TRBD1. The material sequenced was blood. Here the CDR3 reads CASRYSGTGDSPLHF. CDR3 nucleotides: TGTGCCAGCAGGTATTCCGGGACAGGGGATTCACCCCTCCACTTT.